This T cell receptor (beta chain) was profiled in a study of cytomegalovirus exposure and HLA in healthy donors. Study at large: A previous analysis identified fewer than 130 million unique TCR beta sequences derived from some 170 million T cells. Drawn from HLA-typed donors, about 85 million unique TCRs were held in an early data release. Most genotyped donors, over 70% of around 370, had Caucasian-associated genetic ancestry.

This CDR3 comprises 15 residues. Germline V gene data show CDR1 as SEHNR and CDR2 as FQNEAQ (reference sequence). Unmatched junction bases numbered 3, after V lost 2 bases and J lost 8 bases. Although they were nominally healthy when sampled, donors likely had unrecorded immune exposures. Vbeta (60) and Jbeta (13) primers were used in the PCR. TCRdb keeps only in-frame clones here, not all; method: immunoSEQ multiplex PCR. The table lists under 200,000 clones, about four fifths of them singletons. This clonotype originated in a woman in her late teens or twenties in good health and CMV-seronegative. V usage is TRBV7-9 and J usage is TRBJ2-2; 12 nucleotides line up with TRBD2. Sequencing input: PBMCs. This chain's CDR3 is CASSLRLAGAGELFF. The CDR3 nucleotides read TGTGCCAGCAGCTTAAGACTAGCGGGAGCGGGGGAGCTGTTTTTT.